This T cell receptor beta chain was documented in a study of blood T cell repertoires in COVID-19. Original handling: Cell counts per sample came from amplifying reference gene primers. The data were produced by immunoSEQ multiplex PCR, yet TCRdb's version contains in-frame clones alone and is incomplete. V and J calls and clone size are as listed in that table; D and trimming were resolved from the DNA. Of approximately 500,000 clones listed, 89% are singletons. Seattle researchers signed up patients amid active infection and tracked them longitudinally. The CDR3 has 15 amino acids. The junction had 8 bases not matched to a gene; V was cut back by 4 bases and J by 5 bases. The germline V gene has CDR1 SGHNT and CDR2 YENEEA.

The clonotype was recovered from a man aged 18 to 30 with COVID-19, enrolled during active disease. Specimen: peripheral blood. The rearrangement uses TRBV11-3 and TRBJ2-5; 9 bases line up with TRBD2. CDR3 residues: CASSSTGTSKETQYF. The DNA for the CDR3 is TGTGCCAGCAGCTCGACCGGGACTAGCAAGGAGACCCAGTACTTC.